This TCR beta chain was documented in a study of blood T cell repertoires in COVID-19. About the study: From T cells, B-cell-depleted T cells, or PBMCs came the material, which was cDNA or gDNA.

In the authors' methods: Counts of nucleated cells, estimated from reference gene primer amplification, were obtained. TCRdb's copy holds only in-frame clones and misses some; the assay was immunoSEQ multiplex PCR. D and trimming were read from the DNA, whereas the V and J calls and clone size are those reported in that table. Here the sample spans some 130,000 clones, about 89% being singletons. The germline CDR1 and CDR2 sequences are SGHTA and FQGTGA. V lost 3 bases and J 2 bases, leaving 13 bases between the germline ends. This CDR3 has 15 amino acids. The V call is TRBV7-3, the J call TRBJ1-2; no firm D call. The sequence was collected from a woman between 65 and 79 years old with COVID-19, enrolled during active disease. The material sequenced was peripheral blood. The CDR3 region is CASSLGRGSNYGYTF. The CDR3 nucleotides read TGTGCCAGCAGCTTGGGTCGGGGATCCAACTATGGCTACACCTTC.